This TCR beta chain was captured by sequencing in a study of blood T cell repertoires in COVID-19. Whole-study context: Acute-phase and convalescent COVID-19 samples originated in the United States, Italy and Spain.

Germline values: CDR1 SGHRS, CDR2 YFSETQ. V dropped 4 bases and J dropped 2; count of bases not matched to a gene: 3. CDR3 length equals 14 residues. Sequencing was performed with immunoSEQ multiplex PCR; in TCRdb, only in-frame clones are kept and a portion is missing. The repertoire consists of 190,000 or so clones, with approximately 87% occurring once and the leading ten covering nearly 2.5%. The rearrangement links TRBV5-1 to TRBJ1-3; 7 nucleotides agree with TRBD1. This sequence originates from a man aged 40-50 years with active or convalescent COVID-19. Sequencing input: peripheral blood. The CDR3 is CASSGGQPGNTIYF. The CDR3 region has the DNA TGCGCCAGCAGCGGGGGACAGCCTGGAAACACCATATATTTT.